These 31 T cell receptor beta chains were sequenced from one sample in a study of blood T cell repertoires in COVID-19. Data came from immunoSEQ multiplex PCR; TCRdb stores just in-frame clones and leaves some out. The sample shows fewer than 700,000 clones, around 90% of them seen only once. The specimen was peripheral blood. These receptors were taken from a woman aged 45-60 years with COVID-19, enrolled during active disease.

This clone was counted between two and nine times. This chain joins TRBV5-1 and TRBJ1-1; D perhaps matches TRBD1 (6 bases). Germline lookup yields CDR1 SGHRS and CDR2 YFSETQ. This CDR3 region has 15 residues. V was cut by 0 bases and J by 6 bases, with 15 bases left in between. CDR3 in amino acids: CASSLDGRGAPEAFF. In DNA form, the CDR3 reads TGCGCCAGCAGCTTGGATGGACGGGGGGCTCCTGAAGCTTTCTTT.

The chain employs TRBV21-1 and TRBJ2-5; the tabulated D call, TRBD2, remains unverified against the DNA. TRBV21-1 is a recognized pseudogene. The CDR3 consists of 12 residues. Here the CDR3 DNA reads TGTGCCAGCAACGGAGAATCAGAGACCCAGTACTTC. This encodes CASNGESETQYF.

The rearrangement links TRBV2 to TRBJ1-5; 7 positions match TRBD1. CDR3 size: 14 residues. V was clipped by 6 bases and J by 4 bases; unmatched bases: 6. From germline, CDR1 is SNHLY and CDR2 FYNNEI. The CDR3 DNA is TGTGCCAGCAGATCCAGGGGGGAAAATCAGCCCCAGCATTTT. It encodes CASRSRGENQPQHF. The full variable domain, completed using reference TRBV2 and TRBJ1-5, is EPEVTQTPSHQVTQMGQEVILRCVPISNHLYFYWYRQILGQKVEFLVSFYNNEISEKSEIFDDQFSVERPDGSNFTLKIRSTKLEDSAMYFCASRSRGENQPQHFGDGTRLSIL.

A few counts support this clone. The CDR3 here is CASSEEDQGTTGDNQPQHF. CDR3 DNA: TGTGCCAGCAGTGAAGAAGATCAAGGTACGACAGGGGACAATCAGCCCCAGCATTTT. This chain joins TRBV6-1 and TRBJ1-5; 8 positions match TRBD1. CDR3 length: 19 residues. V gave up 1 base and J gave up 3 bases; unmatched junction bases: 14. The germline gives CDR1 MNHNS, CDR2 SASEGT.

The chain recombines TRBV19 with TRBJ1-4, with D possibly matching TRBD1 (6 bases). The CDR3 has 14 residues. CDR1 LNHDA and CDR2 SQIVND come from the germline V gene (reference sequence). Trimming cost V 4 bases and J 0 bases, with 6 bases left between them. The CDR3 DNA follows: TGTGCCAGTAGTAAGGGGGCAACTAATGAAAAACTGTTTTTT. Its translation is CASSKGATNEKLFF. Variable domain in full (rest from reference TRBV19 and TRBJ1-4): DGGITQSPKYLFRKEGQNVTLSCEQNLNHDAMYWYRQDPGQGLRLIYYSQIVNDFQKGDIAEGYSVSREKKESFPLTVTSAQKNPTAFYLCASSKGATNEKLFFGSGTQLSVL.

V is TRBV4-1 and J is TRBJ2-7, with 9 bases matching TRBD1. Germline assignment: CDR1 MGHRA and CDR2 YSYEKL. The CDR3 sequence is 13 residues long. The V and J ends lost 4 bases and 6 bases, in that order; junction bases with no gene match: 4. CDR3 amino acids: CASSRDRVREQYF. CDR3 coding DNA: TGCGCCAGCAGCCGGGACAGGGTCCGCGAGCAGTACTTC.

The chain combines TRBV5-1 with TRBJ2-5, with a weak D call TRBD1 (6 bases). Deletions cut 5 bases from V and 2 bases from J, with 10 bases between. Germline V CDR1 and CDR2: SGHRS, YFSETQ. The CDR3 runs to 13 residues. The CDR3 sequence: CASREQGQETQYF. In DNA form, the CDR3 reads TGCGCCAGCAGGGAACAGGGACAAGAGACCCAGTACTTC.

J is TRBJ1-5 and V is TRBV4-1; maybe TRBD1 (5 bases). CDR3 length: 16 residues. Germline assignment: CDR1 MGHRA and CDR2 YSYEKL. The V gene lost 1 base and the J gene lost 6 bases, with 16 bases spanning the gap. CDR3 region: CASSQGRVGVRQPQHF. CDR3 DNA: TGCGCCAGCAGCCAAGGTAGGGTAGGGGTTCGTCAGCCCCAGCATTTT.

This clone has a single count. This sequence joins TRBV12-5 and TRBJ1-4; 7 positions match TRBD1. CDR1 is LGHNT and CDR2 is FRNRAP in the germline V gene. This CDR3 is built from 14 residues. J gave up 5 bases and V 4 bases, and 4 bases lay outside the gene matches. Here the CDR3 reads CASGSGQMNEKLFF. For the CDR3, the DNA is TGTGCTAGTGGTTCGGGACAGATGAATGAAAAACTGTTTTTT.

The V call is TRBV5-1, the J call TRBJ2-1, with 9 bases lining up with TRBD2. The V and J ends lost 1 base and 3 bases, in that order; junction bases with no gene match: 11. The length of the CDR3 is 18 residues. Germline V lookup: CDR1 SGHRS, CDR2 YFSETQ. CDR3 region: CASSLMWAAGGNYNEQFF. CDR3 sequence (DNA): TGCGCCAGCAGCTTGATGTGGGCAGCGGGGGGCAACTACAATGAGCAGTTCTTC. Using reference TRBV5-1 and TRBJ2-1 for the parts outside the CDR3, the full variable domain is KAGVTQTPRYLIKTRGQQVTLSCSPISGHRSVSWYQQTPGQGLQFLFEYFSETQRNKGNFPGRFSGRQFSNSRSEMNVSTLELGDSALYLCASSLMWAAGGNYNEQFFGPGTRLTVL.

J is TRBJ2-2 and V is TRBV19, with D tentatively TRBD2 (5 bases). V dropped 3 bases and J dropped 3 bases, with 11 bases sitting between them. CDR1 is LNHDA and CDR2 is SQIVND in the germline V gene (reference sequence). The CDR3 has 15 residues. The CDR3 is CASSIGDYYTGELFF. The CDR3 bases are TGTGCCAGTAGTATCGGAGACTACTACACCGGGGAGCTGTTTTTT.

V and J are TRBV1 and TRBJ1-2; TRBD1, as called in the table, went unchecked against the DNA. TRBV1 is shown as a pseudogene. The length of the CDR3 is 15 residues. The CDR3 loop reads CTSSRGQGANYGYTF. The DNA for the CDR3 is TGCACCAGCAGCCGTGGACAGGGGGCTAACTATGGCTACACCTTC.

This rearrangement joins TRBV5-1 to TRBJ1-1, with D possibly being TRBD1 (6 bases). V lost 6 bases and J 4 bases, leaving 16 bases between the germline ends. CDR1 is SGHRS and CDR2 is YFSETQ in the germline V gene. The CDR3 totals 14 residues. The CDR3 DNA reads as TGCGCCAGCACGACAGGCCTTAGGGCCACTGAAGCTTTCTTT. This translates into CASTTGLRATEAFF.

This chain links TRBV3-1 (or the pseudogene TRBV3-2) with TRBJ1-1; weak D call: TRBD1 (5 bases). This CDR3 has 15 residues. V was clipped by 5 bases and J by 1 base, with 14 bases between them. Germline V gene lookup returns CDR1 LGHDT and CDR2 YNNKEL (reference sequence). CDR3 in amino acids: CASSAAGVANTEAFF. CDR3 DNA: TGTGCCAGCAGCGCAGCGGGGGTGGCGAACACTGAAGCTTTCTTT.

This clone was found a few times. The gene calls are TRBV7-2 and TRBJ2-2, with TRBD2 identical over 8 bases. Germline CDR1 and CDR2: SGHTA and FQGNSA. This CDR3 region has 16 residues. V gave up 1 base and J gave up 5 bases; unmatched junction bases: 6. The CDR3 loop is CASSLVAGGLTGELFF. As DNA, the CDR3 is TGTGCCAGCAGCTTAGTTGCGGGGGGTCTGACCGGGGAGCTGTTTTTT.

The CDR3 coding sequence is TGTGCCAGCAGTTTCCGGGACAGGGGGCTTCAGCCCCAGCATTTT. This sequence encodes CASSFRDRGLQPQHF. This rearrangement joins TRBV27 to TRBJ1-5; 12 positions agree with TRBD1. This CDR3 is 15 amino acids long. CDR1 is MNHEY, CDR2 SMNVEV, per germline (reference sequence). The junction had 3 bases not matched to a gene; V was cut back by 3 bases and J by 6 bases.

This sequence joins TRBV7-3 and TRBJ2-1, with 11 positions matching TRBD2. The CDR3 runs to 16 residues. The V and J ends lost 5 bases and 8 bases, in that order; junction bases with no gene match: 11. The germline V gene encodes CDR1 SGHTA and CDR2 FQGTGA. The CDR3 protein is CASSVHTSGGPHEQFF. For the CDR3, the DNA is TGTGCCAGCAGCGTCCACACTAGCGGGGGACCCCATGAGCAGTTCTTC.

Here the CDR3 DNA reads TGTGCCAGCACCTCTCTGGGGACTGTAAACACCATATATTTT. Translation gives CASTSLGTVNTIYF. The rearrangement joins TRBV28 to TRBJ1-3; D is possibly TRBD1 (5 bases). Germline V CDR1 and CDR2: MDHEN, SYDVKM. Trimming shortened V by 7 bases and J by 6 bases, and 16 bases separated the two germline ends. The length of the CDR3 is 14 residues.

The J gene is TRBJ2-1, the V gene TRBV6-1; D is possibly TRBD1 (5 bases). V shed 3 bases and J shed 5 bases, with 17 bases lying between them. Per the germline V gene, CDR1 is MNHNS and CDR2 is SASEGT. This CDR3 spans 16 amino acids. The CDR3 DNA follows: TGTGCCAGCAGTGACACAGGCAGTCTCCTAAACAATGAGCAGTTCTTC. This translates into CASSDTGSLLNNEQFF.

CDR3 DNA: TGTGCCAGCAGTTTATCGGAAACAGCCATTAACACCGGGGAGCTGTTTTTT. Translated, it gives CASSLSETAINTGELFF. The gene calls are TRBV27 and TRBJ2-2; D gene unclear. The CDR3 has 17 amino acids. Between the trimmed V and J ends, which lost 0 bases and 2 bases, there was a span of 13 bases. Germline lookup yields CDR1 MNHEY and CDR2 SMNVEV (reference sequence).

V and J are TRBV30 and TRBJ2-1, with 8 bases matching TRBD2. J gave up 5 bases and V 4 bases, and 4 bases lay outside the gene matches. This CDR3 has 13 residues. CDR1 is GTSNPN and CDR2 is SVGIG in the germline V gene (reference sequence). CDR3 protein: CAWTGGPDNEQFF. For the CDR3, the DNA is TGTGCCTGGACGGGGGGGCCTGACAATGAGCAGTTCTTC.

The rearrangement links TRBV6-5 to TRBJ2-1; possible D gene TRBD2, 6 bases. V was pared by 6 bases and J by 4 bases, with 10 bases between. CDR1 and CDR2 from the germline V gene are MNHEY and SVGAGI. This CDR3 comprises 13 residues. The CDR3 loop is CASSPTRYNEQFF. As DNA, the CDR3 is TGTGCCAGCAGCCCGACTAGGTACAATGAGCAGTTCTTC.

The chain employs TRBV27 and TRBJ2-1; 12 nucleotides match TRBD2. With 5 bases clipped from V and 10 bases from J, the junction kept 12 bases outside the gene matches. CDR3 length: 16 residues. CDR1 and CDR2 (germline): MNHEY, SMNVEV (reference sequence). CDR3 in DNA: TGTGCCAGCAGTCTCCATCTAGCGGGGGGGCTTGGCGAGCAGTTCTTC. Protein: CASSLHLAGGLGEQFF.

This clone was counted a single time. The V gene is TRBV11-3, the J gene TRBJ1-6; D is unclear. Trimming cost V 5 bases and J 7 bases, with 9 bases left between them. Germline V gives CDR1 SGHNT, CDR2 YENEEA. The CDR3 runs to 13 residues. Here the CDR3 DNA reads TGTGCCAGCAGCGGGGAGGCCAATTCACCCCTCCACTTT. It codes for CASSGEANSPLHF.

The CDR3 protein is CASSPGWGGYTF. The CDR3 nucleotides are TGTGCCAGCAGCCCCGGCTGGGGCGGCTACACCTTC. The chain joins TRBV5-4 to TRBJ1-2, with TRBD1 as a possible D gene (5 bases). Trimming cost V 4 bases and J 8 bases, with 12 bases left between them. Germline CDR1 reads SGHNT; CDR2 reads YYREEE (reference sequence). The CDR3 is made up of 12 amino acids.

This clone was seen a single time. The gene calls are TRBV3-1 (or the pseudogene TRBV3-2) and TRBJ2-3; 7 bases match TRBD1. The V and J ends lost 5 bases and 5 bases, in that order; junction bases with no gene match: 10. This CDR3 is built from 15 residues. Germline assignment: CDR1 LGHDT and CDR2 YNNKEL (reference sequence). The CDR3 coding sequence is TGTGCCAGCAGCTATCTCGGACAGGATGGAGATACGCAGTATTTT. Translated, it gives CASSYLGQDGDTQYF.

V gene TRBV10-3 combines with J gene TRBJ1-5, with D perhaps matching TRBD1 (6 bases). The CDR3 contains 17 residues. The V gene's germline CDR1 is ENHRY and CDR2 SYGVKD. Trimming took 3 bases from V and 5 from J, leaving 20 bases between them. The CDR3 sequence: CAISESTAGAIDQPQHF. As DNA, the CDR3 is TGTGCCATCAGTGAATCCACCGCGGGGGCTATCGATCAGCCCCAGCATTTT.

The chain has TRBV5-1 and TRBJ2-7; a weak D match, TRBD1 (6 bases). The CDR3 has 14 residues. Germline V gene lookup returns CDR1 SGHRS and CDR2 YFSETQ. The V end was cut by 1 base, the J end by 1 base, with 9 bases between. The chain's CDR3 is CASSLTGQSYEQYF. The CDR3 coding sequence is TGCGCCAGCAGCTTGACCGGACAGTCCTACGAGCAGTACTTC.

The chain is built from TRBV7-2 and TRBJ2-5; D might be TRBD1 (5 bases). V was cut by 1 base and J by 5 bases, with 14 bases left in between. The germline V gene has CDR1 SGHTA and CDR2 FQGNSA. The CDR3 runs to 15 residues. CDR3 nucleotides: TGTGCCAGCAGCTTAGAGTTTAACAGGTTGGAGACCCAGTACTTC. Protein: CASSLEFNRLETQYF.

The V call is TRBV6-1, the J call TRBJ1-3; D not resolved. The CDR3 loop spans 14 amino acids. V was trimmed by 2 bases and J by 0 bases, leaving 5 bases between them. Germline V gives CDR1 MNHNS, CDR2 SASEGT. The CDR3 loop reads CASSEPSSGNTIYF. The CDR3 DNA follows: TGTGCCAGCAGTGAACCGAGCTCTGGAAACACCATATATTTT.

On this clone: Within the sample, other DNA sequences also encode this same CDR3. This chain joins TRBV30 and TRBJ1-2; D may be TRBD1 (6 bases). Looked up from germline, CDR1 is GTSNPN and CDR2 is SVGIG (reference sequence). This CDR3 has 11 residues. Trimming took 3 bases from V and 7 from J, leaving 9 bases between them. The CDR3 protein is CAWRAGAGYTF. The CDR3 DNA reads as TGTGCCTGGAGGGCAGGGGCTGGCTACACCTTC.